These T cell receptor beta chains were read from a single sample in a study of T cell responses to AZD1222 COVID-19 vaccine. Here immunoSEQ multiplex PCR was the method, and the copy in TCRdb shows in-frame clones only, minus some. The top ten clones hold around 1% of a sample with about 140,000 clones, about 92% of them seen once. Sequenced material: peripheral blood, taken on day 0 of MenACWY control vaccination. These receptors originate from an adult in good health. The CDR3 runs from the conserved cysteine through the conserved F or W. A D gene is named only where the DNA matches it firmly. A clone size is listed for some rows: how often the clone was seen (once, few, many), or a class if it is expanded.

>-|-|TRBJ1-2|15|TRBV5-1
TGCGCCAGCAGCTTGGATAATCCGGCAGGGGATGGCTACACCTTC
CASSLDNPAGDGYTF
>-|-|TRBJ2-7|19|TRBV7-9
TGTGCCAGCAGCCCAGCGAAGACAGTTGGGGGCCGGAGTTCCTACGAGCAGTACTTC
CASSPAKTVGGRSSYEQYF
>-|-|TRBJ1-5|14|TRBV10-3
TGTGCCATCAGTGATACCAAAGGCAATCAGCCCCAGCATTTT
CAISDTKGNQPQHF
>-|TRBD2|TRBJ2-3|17|TRBV4-2
TGTGCCAGCAGCCAACAGGGACTAGCGGGGGGGGCAGATACGCAGTATTTT
CASSQQGLAGGADTQYF
>-|-|TRBJ1-2|17|TRBV5-4
TGTGCCAGCAGCTTGGGGGGGCTCAGGGCATCTAACTATGGCTACACCTTC
CASSLGGLRASNYGYTF
>-|-|TRBJ1-4|14|TRBV6-5
TGTGCCAGCAGAACACGGGTCCTAGGGGAAAAACTGTTTTTT
CASRTRVLGEKLFF
>-|TRBD1|TRBJ1-1|13|TRBV6-5
TGTGCCAGCAGCAAAGGGGGCCACACTGAAGCTTTCTTT
CASSKGGHTEAFF
>-|-|TRBJ1-1|16|TRBV7-2
TGTGCCAGCAGCTTAATTGGGGGGATCGCGCACACTGAAGCTTTCTTT
CASSLIGGIAHTEAFF
>-|-|TRBJ1-5|13|TRBV7-9
TGTGCCAGCGGCCAGAGTAGCAATCAGCCCCAGCATTTT
CASGQSSNQPQHF
>-|-|TRBJ2-1|15|TRBV4-2
TGTGCCAGCAGCCATTCACGGGAGTCCTACAATGAGCAGTTCTTC
CASSHSRESYNEQFF
>-|TRBD2|TRBJ2-7|14|TRBV30
TGTGCCTGGGGACTAGCTGGGAGCTCCTACGAGCAGTACTTC
CAWGLAGSSYEQYF
>-|-|TRBJ2-3|14|TRBV11-2
TGTGCCAGCAGCTTTGGGACTAGCACAGATACGCAGTATTTT
CASSFGTSTDTQYF
>-|TRBD2|TRBJ2-2|16|TRBV18
TGTGCCAGCTCCACCTGGGGACTAGCGGCTTCGGGGGAGCTGTTTTTT
CASSTWGLAASGELFF
>-|-|TRBJ1-1|16|TRBV6-5
TGTGCCAGCAGTTACCCACCCGGCAAGCTAAACACTGAAGCTTTCTTT
CASSYPPGKLNTEAFF
>medium-sized|-|TRBJ2-7|14|TRBV15
TGTGCCACCAGCAGAGAATTGGGGGGCCACGAGCAGTACTTC
CATSRELGGHEQYF
>-|-|TRBJ1-6|13|TRBV12-3/TRBV12-4
TGTGCCAGCAGTTTCGGCGCAAGCCCACCCCTCCACTTT
CASSFGASPPLHF
>-|-|TRBJ2-3|14|TRBV18
TGTGCCAGCTCACCGGGAGCTAGCACAGATACGCAGTATTTT
CASSPGASTDTQYF
>-|TRBD1|TRBJ1-2|16|TRBV19
TGTGCCAGCCGACAGGGGGCAGAAGCCTTTGGCTATGGCTACACCTTC
CASRQGAEAFGYGYTF
>-|-|TRBJ2-7|15|TRBV13
TGTGCCAGCAGCTTAGGCCTTGGGGTATCCTACGAGCAGTACTTC
CASSLGLGVSYEQYF
>-|-|TRBJ2-4|16|TRBV6-5
TGTGCCAGCAGTTACTCGAGCCGGGGAGCCAAAAACATTCAGTACTTC
CASSYSSRGAKNIQYF
>-|-|TRBJ2-3|14|TRBV7-2
TGTGCCAGCAGCTTAGAGCGGGCGACAGATACGCAGTATTTT
CASSLERATDTQYF
>-|-|TRBJ2-1|11|TRBV20-1
TGCAGTGCTAGAGTGCAGGGCGAGCAGTTCTTC
CSARVQGEQFF
>once|TRBD2|TRBJ2-7|16|TRBV3-1/TRBV3-2
TGTGCCAGCAGCTTGACCCCGACTAGCGGCTACTACGAGCAGTACTTC
CASSLTPTSGYYEQYF
>-|-|TRBJ1-3|11|TRBV30
TGTGCCTGGATGGAAGGAAACACCATATATTTT
CAWMEGNTIYF
>-|-|TRBJ2-1|15|TRBV11-1
TGTGCCAGCAGCTTAAGACTGGGCGGTTTGGGTGAGCAGTTCTTC
CASSLRLGGLGEQFF
>-|TRBD1|TRBJ1-4|16|TRBV9
TGTGCCAGCAGCGTCGGAGACAGGGGAACTAATGAAAAACTGTTTTTT
CASSVGDRGTNEKLFF
>-|-|TRBJ1-3|13|TRBV3-1/TRBV3-2
TGTGCCAGCAGCCACTTAGGGGGGAACACCATATATTTT
CASSHLGGNTIYF
>-|-|TRBJ2-3|13|TRBV19
TGTGCCAGTAGTCCACCCAGCACAGATACGCAGTATTTT
CASSPPSTDTQYF
>few|-|TRBJ2-3|14|TRBV11-2
TGTGCCAGCAGCTTGATAGCGGGCACAGATACGCAGTATTTT
CASSLIAGTDTQYF
>-|-|TRBJ2-3|14|TRBV6-5
TGTGCCAGCAGTTACCGCTACGGGGAAGATACGCAGTATTTT
CASSYRYGEDTQYF
>-|TRBD1|TRBJ1-4|13|TRBV10-3
TGTGCCATCAGCCGGGACAGGGATGAAAAACTGTTTTTT
CAISRDRDEKLFF
>-|-|TRBJ1-2|15|TRBV7-9
TGTGCCAGCAGCTTAGCGCAGGGGTTCCTCTATGGCTACACCTTC
CASSLAQGFLYGYTF
>-|TRBD1|TRBJ2-6|16|TRBV30
TGTGCCTGGAGTGTAACCGCAACAGGGGGGTCCAACGTCCTGACTTTC
CAWSVTATGGSNVLTF
>-|TRBD1|TRBJ1-1|14|TRBV19
TGTGCCAGTACCGATAGACAGGGTAGGACTGAAGCTTTCTTT
CASTDRQGRTEAFF
>-|TRBD2|TRBJ2-2|14|TRBV9
TGTGCCAGCAACCCCCCGGGAGGGACCGGGGAGCTGTTTTTT
CASNPPGGTGELFF
>-|TRBD1|TRBJ1-5|20|TRBV28
TGTGCCAGCAGTCCCCATCGGGTTGATCTTACAGGGGATAGCAATCAGCCCCAGCATTTT
CASSPHRVDLTGDSNQPQHF
>once|-|TRBJ1-5|14|TRBV5-1
TGCGCCAGCAGCTTCGGGACGGGCAATCAGCCCCAGCATTTT
CASSFGTGNQPQHF
>-|TRBD1|TRBJ1-6|15|TRBV15
TGTGCCACCAGCAAGACAGGGGACAGTAATTCACCCCTCCACTTT
CATSKTGDSNSPLHF
>once|-|TRBJ2-7|16|TRBV11-3
TGTGCCAGCAGCAGAGAAGGAGGGGGCGGAAGTCGCGAGCAGTACTTC
CASSREGGGGSREQYF
>-|TRBD2|TRBJ2-1|14|TRBV7-3
TGTGCCAGCAGCTTGGGGACTAGTCTTAGTGAGCAGTTCTTC
CASSLGTSLSEQFF
>-|-|TRBJ2-1|16|TRBV24-1
TGTGCCACCAGTTCCTCCGGGACTGTACCTTACAATGAGCAGTTCTTC
CATSSSGTVPYNEQFF
>-|TRBD1|TRBJ2-7|14|TRBV6-5
TGTGCCAGCAGTTACTCAGGGGGCAATTACGAGCAGTACTTC
CASSYSGGNYEQYF
>-|-|TRBJ1-1|15|TRBV4-1
TGCGCCAGCAGCACTCACAGATCGGGGAACACTGAAGCTTTCTTT
CASSTHRSGNTEAFF
>few|-|TRBJ2-7|13|TRBV7-8
TGTGCCAGCAGCTTAGCTCAGATTTACGAGCAGTACTTC
CASSLAQIYEQYF
>-|-|TRBJ2-7|14|TRBV5-1
TGCGCCAGCAAGAGGACAGAGAGCTCCTACGAGCAGTACTTC
CASKRTESSYEQYF
>-|-|TRBJ1-1|15|TRBV5-1
TGCGCCAGCAGTCCGACAGCTGTGATGGGCACTGAAGCTTTCTTT
CASSPTAVMGTEAFF
>-|-|TRBJ1-2|14|TRBV24-1
TGTGCCACCAGTGATCCGGGGTTTAACTATGGCTACACCTTC
CATSDPGFNYGYTF
>-|TRBD2|TRBJ2-3|18|TRBV27
TGTGCCAGCAGTTTATTCTCCGTGACTAGCGGGATGGCGAATACGCAGTATTTT
CASSLFSVTSGMANTQYF
>-|-|TRBJ2-7|13|TRBV10-3
TGTGCCATCAGTGGAGAATCAACCTACGAGCAGTACTTC
CAISGESTYEQYF
>-|-|TRBJ1-2|12|TRBV2
TGTGCCAGCAGGGCTAACATCTATGGCTACACCTTC
CASRANIYGYTF
>-|-|TRBJ1-5|13|TRBV6-5
TGTGCCAGCAGTTACTCGGAATATCAGCCCCAGCATTTT
CASSYSEYQPQHF
>-|TRBD2|TRBJ2-7|16|TRBV25-1
TGTGCCAGCAGTTCTCATAGCGGGAGGGACTCCTACGAGCAGTACTTC
CASSSHSGRDSYEQYF
>-|-|TRBJ1-5|15|TRBV27
TGTGCCAGCAGCTGGACCGTGGCCTCATATCAGCCCCAGCATTTT
CASSWTVASYQPQHF
>once|-|TRBJ1-5|13|TRBV7-9
TGTGCCAGCAGCTTAGGCTCCCCTCAGCCCCAGCATTTT
CASSLGSPQPQHF